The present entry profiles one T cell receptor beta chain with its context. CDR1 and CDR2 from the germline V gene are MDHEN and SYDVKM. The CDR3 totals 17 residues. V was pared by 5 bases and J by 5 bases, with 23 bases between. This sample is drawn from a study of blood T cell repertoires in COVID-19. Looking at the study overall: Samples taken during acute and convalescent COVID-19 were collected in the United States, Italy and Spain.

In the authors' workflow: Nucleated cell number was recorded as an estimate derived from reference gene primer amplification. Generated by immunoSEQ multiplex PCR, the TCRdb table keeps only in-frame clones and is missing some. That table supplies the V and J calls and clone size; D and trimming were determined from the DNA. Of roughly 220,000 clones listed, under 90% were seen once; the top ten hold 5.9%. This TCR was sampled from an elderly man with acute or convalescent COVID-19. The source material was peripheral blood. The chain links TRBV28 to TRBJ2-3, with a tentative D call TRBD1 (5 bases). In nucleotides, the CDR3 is TGTGCCAGCAGTCCACTGGGATTACCAGGGTCCTTAGATACGCAGTATTTT. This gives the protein CASSPLGLPGSLDTQYF.